This TCR beta chain was obtained from a study of T cells after yellow fever vaccination. Study results and caveats: Boosting was followed by the reappearance of most primary-vaccination clones (approximately 95% CD4, 85% to 90% CD8).

TCR cDNA was made by 5'RACE template switching, adding a universal primer site and UMIs. TCRdb ran MiXCR on the 5' RACE reads and lists one entry per CDR3 protein. The sample contains about 630,000 distinct CDR3 sequences, 9% to 15% of which appear only once. About this clonotype: The antigen remains undetermined.

The sample in question was PBMCs, obtained on the day of the yellow fever booster vaccination. The receptor was derived from a young man who received the YFV17D yellow fever vaccine.

The CDR3 region has the DNA TGTGCCAGCAGCTCTGGACTGGGGGGCTACACCTTC. This encodes CASSSGLGGYTF. The rearrangement links TRBV5-6 to TRBJ1-2; D remains ambiguous. Germline CDR1 is SGHDT and CDR2 is YYEEEE. There are 12 residues in the CDR3. The V end lost 3 bases, the J end lost 8 bases, and 11 bases lay between the germline ends.